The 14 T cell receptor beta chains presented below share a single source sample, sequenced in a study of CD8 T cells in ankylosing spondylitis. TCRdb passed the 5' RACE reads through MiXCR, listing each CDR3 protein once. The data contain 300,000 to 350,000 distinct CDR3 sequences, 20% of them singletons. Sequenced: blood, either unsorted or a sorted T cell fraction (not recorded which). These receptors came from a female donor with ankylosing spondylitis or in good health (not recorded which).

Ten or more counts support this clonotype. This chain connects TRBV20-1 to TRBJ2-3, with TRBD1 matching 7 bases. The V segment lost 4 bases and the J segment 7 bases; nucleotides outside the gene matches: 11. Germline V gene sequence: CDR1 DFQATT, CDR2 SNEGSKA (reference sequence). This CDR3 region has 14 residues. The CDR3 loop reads CSATGGGVTNTQYF. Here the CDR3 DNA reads TGCAGTGCTACAGGGGGTGGGGTAACGAATACGCAGTATTTT.

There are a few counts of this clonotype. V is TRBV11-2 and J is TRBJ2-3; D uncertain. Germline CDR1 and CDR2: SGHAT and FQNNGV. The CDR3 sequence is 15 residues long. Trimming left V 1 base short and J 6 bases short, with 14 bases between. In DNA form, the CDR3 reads TGTGCCAGCAGCTTAGGAGGCGGACCCGGGGATACGCAGTATTTT. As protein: CASSLGGGPGDTQYF.

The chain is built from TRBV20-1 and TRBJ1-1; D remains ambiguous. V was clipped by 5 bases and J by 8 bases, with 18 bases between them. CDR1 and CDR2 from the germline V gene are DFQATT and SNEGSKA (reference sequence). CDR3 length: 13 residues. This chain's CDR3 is CSAPGRREGEAFF. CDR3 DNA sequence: TGCAGTGCTCCGGGGAGGAGGGAAGGCGAAGCTTTCTTT.

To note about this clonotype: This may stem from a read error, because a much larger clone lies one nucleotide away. The CDR3 DNA follows: TGTGCCAGCAGCCAAGTAAAAGAGACCCAGTACTTC. Its protein is CASSQVKETQYF. The rearrangement uses TRBV3-1 and TRBJ2-5; no clear D gene. The CDR3 spans 12 residues. Germline-derived CDR1 and CDR2 are LGHDT and YNNKEL (reference sequence). V dropped 1 base and J dropped 3 bases, with 3 bases sitting between them.

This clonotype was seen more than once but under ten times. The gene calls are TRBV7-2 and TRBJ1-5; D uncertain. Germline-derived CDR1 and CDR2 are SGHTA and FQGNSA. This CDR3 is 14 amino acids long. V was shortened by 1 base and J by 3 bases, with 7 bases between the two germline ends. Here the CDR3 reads CASSLVSSNQPQHF. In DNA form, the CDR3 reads TGTGCCAGCAGCTTAGTAAGTTCCAATCAGCCCCAGCATTTT. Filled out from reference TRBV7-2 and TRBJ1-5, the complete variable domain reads GAGVSQSPSNKVTEKGKDVELRCDPISGHTALYWYRQSLGQGLEFLIYFQGNSAPDKSGLPSDRFSAERTGGSVSTLTIQRTQQEDSAVYLCASSLVSSNQPQHFGDGTRLSIL.

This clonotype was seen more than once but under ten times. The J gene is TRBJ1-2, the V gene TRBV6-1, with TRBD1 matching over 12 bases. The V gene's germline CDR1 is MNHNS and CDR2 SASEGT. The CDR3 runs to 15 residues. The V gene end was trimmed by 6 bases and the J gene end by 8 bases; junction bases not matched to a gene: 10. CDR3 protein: CASSRGGQGAQGYTF. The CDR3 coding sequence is TGTGCCAGCAGCCGAGGGGGACAGGGGGCACAGGGCTACACCTTC.

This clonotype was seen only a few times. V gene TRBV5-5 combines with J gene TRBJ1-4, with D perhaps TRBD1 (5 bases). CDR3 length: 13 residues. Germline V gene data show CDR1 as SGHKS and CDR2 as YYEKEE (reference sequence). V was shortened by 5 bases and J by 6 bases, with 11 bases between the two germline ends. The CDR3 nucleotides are TGTGCCAGCAGTGGACACCCCGATGAAAAACTGTTTTTT. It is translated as CASSGHPDEKLFF.

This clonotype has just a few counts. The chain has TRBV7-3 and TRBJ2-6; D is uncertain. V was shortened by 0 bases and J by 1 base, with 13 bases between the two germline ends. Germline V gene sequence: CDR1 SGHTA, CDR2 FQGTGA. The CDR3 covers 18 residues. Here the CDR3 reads CASSLTGTARSGANVLTF. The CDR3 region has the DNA TGTGCCAGCAGCTTAACGGGCACTGCCAGATCTGGGGCCAACGTCCTGACTTTC.

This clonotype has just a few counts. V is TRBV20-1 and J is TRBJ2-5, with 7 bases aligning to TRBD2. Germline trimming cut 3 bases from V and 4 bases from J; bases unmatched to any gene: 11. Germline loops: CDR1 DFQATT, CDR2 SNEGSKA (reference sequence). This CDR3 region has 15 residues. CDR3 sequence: CSASVRGGLVETQYF. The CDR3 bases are TGCAGTGCTAGTGTAAGGGGAGGGCTCGTAGAGACCCAGTACTTC.

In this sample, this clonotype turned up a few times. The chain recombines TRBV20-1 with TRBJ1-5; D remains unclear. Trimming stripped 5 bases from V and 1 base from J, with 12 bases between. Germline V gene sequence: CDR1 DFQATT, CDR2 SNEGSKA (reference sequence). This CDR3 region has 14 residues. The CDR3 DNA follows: TGCAGTGCTCCTTTTCCGAGCAGCAATCAGCCCCAGCATTTT. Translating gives CSAPFPSSNQPQHF.

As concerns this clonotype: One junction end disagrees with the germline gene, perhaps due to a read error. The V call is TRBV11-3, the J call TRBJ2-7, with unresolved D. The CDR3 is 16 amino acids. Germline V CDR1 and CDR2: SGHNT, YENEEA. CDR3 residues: CASSLDRAEKVYEQYF. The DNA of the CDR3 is TGTGCCAGCAGCCTAGATCGGGCAGAGAAGGTATACGAGCAGTACTTC.

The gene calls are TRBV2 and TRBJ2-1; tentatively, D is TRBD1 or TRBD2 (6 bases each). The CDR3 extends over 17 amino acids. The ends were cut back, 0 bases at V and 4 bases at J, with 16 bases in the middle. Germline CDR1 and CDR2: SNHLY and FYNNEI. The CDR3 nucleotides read TGTGCCAGCAGTGAAGCGGGGGGATTCGACAGGTACAATGAGCAGTTCTTC. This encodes CASSEAGGFDRYNEQFF.

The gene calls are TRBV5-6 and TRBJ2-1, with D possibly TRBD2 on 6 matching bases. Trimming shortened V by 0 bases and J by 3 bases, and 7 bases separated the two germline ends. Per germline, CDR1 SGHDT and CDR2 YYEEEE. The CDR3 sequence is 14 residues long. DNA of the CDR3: TGTGCCAGCAGCTTGGGGACTATCTACAATGAGCAGTTCTTC. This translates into CASSLGTIYNEQFF.

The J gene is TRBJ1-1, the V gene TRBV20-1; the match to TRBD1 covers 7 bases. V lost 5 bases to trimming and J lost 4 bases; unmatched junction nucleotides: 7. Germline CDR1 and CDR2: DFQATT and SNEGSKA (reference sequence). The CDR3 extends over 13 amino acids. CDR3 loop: CSADARQGTEAFF. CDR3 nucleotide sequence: TGCAGTGCTGACGCACGACAGGGCACTGAAGCTTTCTTT.